The sequence of this T cell receptor beta chain was determined in a study of blood T cell repertoires in COVID-19. Assay used: immunoSEQ multiplex PCR; TCRdb lists only in-frame clones, some missing. In the table there are under 250,000 clones, approximately 85% of which are singletons. Per germline, CDR1 SNHLY and CDR2 FYNNEI. This CDR3 is built from 14 residues. The V end was cut by 4 bases, the J end by 3 bases, with 10 bases between. This clone was detected a few times. Sequencing was carried out using peripheral blood. This chain connects TRBV2 to TRBJ1-5; D is unclear. The sequence derives from a man older than 75 with acute or convalescent COVID-19. CDR3 residues: CASSGFGYNQPQHF. In DNA, the CDR3 is TGTGCCAGCAGTGGCTTCGGGTACAATCAGCCCCAGCATTTT.